These T cell receptor beta chains were read from a single sample in a study of blood T cell repertoires in COVID-19. Sequencing used immunoSEQ multiplex PCR; TCRdb keeps in-frame clones, though not all of them. The repertoire holds hundreds of thousands of clones, with over 75% as singletons. Sequencing used PBMCs or T cells enriched from blood (not recorded which). The receptors were sampled from a woman in her thirties or forties who had recovered from COVID-19. CDR3s include the opening cysteine and the closing phenylalanine or tryptophan. D genes are given only for firm matches. Clone size is stated in some rows and not others, as once, few, many or a class when expanded.

d_call j_call v_call clone_size cdr3_aa cdr3_nt
. TRBJ2-1 TRBV29-1 . CSVEGSRSSYNEQFF TGCAGCGTTGAGGGCAGCCGTAGCTCCTACAATGAGCAGTTCTTC
TRBD2 TRBJ2-1 TRBV4-3 . CASSLTSGRPNEQFF TGCGCCAGCAGCCTCACTAGCGGGAGACCCAATGAGCAGTTCTTC
TRBD2 TRBJ2-1 TRBV2 . CASRLAGQNQFF TGTGCCAGCCGACTAGCGGGGCAAAATCAGTTCTTC
. TRBJ2-3 TRBV21-1 . CASRGVRCYTDTQYF TGTGCCAGCAGAGGGGTGAGGTGTTACACAGATACGCAGTATTTT
. TRBJ2-1 TRBV30 . CAWNEGVNIEQFF TGTGCCTGGAACGAGGGAGTAAACATTGAGCAGTTCTTC
. TRBJ2-7 TRBV3-1/TRBV3-2 . CASSLTVGSVYEQYF TGTGCCAGCAGCCTGACAGTCGGGAGTGTTTACGAGCAGTACTTC
TRBD2 TRBJ2-1 TRBV29-1 . CSVGGLAGGPVYNEQFF TGCAGCGTTGGCGGACTAGCGGGGGGGCCAGTCTACAATGAGCAGTTCTTC
. TRBJ1-1 TRBV6-5 . CASSYAGTEAFF TGTGCCAGCAGTTACGCAGGCACTGAAGCTTTCTTT
TRBD2 TRBJ2-5 TRBV9 . CASSVFSGGASETQYF TGTGCCAGCAGCGTATTTAGCGGGGGGGCGTCTGAGACCCAGTACTTC
. TRBJ2-1 TRBV11-3 . CASGEPHQVAGSHEQFF TGTGCCAGCGGCGAGCCCCATCAGGTCGCAGGGTCACATGAGCAGTTCTTC
TRBD1 TRBJ1-1 TRBV2 . CASRQGPVTEAFF TGTGCCAGTCGACAGGGGCCGGTCACTGAAGCTTTCTTT
. TRBJ1-5 TRBV2 . CASRGERDQPQHF TGTGCCAGCCGGGGGGAGAGGGATCAGCCCCAGCATTTT
. TRBJ1-3 TRBV5-5 . CASSLDQVSGNTIYF TGTGCCAGCAGCTTGGACCAGGTCTCTGGAAACACCATATATTTT
TRBD2 TRBJ2-1 TRBV11-2 . CASIPLAGGIYNEQFF TGTGCCAGCATCCCCCTGGCGGGAGGGATCTACAATGAGCAGTTCTTC
TRBD1 TRBJ1-2 TRBV24-1 . CATSDPKTGVNYGYTF TGTGCCACCAGTGACCCTAAGACAGGGGTGAACTATGGCTACACCTTC
. TRBJ2-1 TRBV7-3 . CASSLWPSLDNEQFF TGTGCCAGCAGCTTATGGCCTAGCTTAGACAATGAGCAGTTCTTC
TRBD1 TRBJ1-2 TRBV5-6 . CASSIRDSGYTF TGTGCCAGCAGCATAAGGGACAGCGGCTACACCTTC
. TRBJ2-7 TRBV3-1/TRBV3-2 once CASSQAGGRDHEQYF TGTGCCAGCAGCCAAGCGGGGGGCAGGGACCACGAGCAGTACTTC